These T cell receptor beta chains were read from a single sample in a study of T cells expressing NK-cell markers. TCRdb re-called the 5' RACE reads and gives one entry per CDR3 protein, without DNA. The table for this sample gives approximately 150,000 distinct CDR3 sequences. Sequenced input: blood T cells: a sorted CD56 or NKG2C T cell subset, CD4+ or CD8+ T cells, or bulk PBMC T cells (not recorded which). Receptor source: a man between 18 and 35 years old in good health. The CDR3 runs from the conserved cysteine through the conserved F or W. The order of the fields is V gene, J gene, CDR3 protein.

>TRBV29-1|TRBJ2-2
CSVDGARNTGELFF
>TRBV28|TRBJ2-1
CASSLMGQGEHNEQFF
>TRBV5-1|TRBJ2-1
CASRRDGGNEQFF
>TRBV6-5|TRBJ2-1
CASSYWDSSGRYEQFF
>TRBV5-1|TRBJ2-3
CASSLGFSGGSITDTQYF
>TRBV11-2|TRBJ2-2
CASSNPRREINTGELFF
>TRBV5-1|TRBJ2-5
CASSPLTSGLQETQYF
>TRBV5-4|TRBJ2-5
CASSLLASEETQYF
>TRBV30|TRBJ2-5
CAWSVLSAETQYF
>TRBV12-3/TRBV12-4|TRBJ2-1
CASSSSDSLEQFF
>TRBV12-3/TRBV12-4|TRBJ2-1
CASSFPHSTGSYNEQFF
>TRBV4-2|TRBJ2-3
CASSQFGTSGLKLSTDTQYF
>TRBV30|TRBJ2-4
CAWDVYGDIQYF
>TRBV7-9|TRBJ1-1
CASSPPLNTEAFF
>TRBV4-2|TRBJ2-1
CASSQDGRGGENEQFF
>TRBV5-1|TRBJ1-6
CASSLAEISYNSPLHF